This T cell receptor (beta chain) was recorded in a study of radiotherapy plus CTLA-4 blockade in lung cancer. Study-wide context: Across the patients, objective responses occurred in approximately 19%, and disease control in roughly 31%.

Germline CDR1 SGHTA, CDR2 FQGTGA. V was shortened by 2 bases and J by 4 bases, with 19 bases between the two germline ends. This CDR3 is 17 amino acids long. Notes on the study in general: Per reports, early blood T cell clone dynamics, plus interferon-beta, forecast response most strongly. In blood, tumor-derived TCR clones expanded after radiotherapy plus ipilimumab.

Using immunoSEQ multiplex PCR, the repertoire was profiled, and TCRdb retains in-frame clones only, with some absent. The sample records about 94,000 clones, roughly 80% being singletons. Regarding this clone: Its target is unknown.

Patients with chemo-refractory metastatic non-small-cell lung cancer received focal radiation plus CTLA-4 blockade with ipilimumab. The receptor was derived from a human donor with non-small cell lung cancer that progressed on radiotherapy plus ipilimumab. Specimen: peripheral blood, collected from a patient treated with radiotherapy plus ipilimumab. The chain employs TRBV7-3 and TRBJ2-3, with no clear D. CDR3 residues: CASSLLGPRSSADTQYF. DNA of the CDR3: TGTGCCAGCAGCTTATTGGGCCCCCGGAGCAGTGCAGATACGCAGTATTTT. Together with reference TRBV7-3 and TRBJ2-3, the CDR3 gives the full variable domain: GAGVSQTPSNKVTEKGKYVELRCDPISGHTALYWYRQSLGQGPEFLIYFQGTGAADDSGLPNDRFFAVRPEGSVSTLKIQRTERGDSAVYLCASSLLGPRSSADTQYFGPGTRLTVL.